This T cell receptor beta chain emerged from a study of cytomegalovirus exposure and HLA in healthy donors. Findings of the study overall: As a later analysis revealed, most CMV-associated TCR beta chains appeared HLA-restricted.

A note on this clone: What it binds is unknown.

It was with 60 Vbeta and 13 Jbeta primers that the PCR ran. Measured with immunoSEQ multiplex PCR; TCRdb has only the in-frame clones, and not every one. The sample comprises about 170,000 clones, about 80% of which are singletons, and around 0.97% rests with the top ten. The sequenced material came from PBMCs. This clonotype was sampled from a woman aged 50 to 60 in good health and CMV-seropositive.

The CDR3 loop is CAGQGLAGVYNEQFF. In nucleotides, the CDR3 is TGTGCCGGGCAGGGACTAGCGGGAGTATACAATGAGCAGTTCTTC. This sequence joins TRBV2 and TRBJ2-1; TRBD2 matches 14 bases. Germline trimming cut 11 bases from V and 4 bases from J; bases unmatched to any gene: 7. Germline CDR1 and CDR2: SNHLY and FYNNEI. The CDR3 spans 15 residues.